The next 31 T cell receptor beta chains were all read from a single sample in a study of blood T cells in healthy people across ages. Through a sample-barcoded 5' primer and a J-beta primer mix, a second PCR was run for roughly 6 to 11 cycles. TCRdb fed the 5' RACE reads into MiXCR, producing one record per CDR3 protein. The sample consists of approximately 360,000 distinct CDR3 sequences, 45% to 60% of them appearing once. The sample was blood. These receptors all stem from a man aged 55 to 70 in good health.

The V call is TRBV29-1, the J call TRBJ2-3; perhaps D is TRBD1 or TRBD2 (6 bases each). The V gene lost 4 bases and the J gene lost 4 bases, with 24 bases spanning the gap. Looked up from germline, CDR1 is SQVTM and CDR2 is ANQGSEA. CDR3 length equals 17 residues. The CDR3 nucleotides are TGCAGCGTTGTCCAGGTCAAACAGGGAGGTGTTGCAGATACGCAGTATTTT. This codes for CSVVQVKQGGVADTQYF.

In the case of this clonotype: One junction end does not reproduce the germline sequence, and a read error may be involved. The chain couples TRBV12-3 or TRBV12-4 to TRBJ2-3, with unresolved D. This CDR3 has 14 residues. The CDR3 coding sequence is TGTGCCAGCAAACGGAGAGGTGGCGCAGATACGCAATATTTT. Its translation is CASKRRGGADTQYF.

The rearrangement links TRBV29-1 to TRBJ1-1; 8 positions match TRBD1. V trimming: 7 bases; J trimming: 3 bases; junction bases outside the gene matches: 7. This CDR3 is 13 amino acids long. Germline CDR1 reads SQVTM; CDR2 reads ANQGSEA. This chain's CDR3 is CSATTGGDTEAFF. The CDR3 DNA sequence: TGCAGCGCCACTACAGGGGGGGACACTGAAGCTTTCTTT.

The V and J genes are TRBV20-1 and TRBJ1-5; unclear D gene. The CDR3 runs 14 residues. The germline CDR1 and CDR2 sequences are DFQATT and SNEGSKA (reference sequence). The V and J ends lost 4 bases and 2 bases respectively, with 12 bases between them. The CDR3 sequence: CSAIPGEGNQPQHF. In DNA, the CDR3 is TGCAGTGCTATCCCGGGAGAGGGCAATCAGCCCCAGCATTTT.

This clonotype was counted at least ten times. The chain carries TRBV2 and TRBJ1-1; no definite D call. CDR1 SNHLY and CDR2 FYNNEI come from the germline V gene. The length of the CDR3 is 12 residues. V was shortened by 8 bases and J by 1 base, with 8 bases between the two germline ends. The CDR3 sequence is CASGRPNTEAFF. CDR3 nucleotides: TGTGCCAGCGGACGCCCGAACACTGAAGCTTTCTTT. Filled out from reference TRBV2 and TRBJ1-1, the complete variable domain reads EPEVTQTPSHQVTQMGQEVILRCVPISNHLYFYWYRQILGQKVEFLVSFYNNEISEKSEIFDDQFSVERPDGSNFTLKIRSTKLEDSAMYFCASGRPNTEAFFGQGTRLTVV.

In DNA form, the CDR3 reads TGTGCCAGCACCGGTATGGGACTTCGATCCTACGAGCAGTACTTC. It is translated as CASTGMGLRSYEQYF. The chain combines TRBV28 with TRBJ2-7, with D possibly matching TRBD2 (6 bases). The CDR3 loop spans 15 amino acids. Trimming removed 7 bases from V and 1 base from J, with 17 bases in between. CDR1 is MDHEN and CDR2 is SYDVKM in the germline V gene.

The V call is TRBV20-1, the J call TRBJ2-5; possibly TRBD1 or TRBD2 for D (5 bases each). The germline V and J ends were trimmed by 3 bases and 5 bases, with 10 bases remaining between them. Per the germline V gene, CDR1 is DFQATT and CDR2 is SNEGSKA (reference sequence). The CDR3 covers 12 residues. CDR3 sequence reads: CSASGGSETQYF. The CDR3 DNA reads TGCAGTGCTAGTGGGGGATCCGAGACCCAGTACTTC.

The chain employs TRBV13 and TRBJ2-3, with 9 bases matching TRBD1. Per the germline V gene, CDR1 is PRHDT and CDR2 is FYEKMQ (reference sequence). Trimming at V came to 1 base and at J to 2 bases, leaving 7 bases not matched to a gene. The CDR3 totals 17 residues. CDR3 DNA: TGTGCCAGCAGCTTAGAGGGGACAGGGAAATCCACAGATACGCAGTATTTT. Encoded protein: CASSLEGTGKSTDTQYF.

CDR3 sequence reads: CASSPGGVRGEQFF. The CDR3 coding sequence is TGTGCCAGCAGCCCCGGGGGTGTGAGAGGCGAGCAGTTCTTC. The rearrangement links TRBV12-3 or TRBV12-4 to TRBJ2-1; maybe TRBD2 (6 bases). The CDR3 has 14 amino acids. The V and J ends lost 6 bases and 10 bases respectively, with 19 bases between them.

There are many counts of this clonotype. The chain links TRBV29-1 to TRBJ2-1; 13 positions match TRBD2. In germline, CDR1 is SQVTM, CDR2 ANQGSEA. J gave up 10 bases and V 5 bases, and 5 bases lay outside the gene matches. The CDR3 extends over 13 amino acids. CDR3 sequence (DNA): TGCAGCGTTCCCGGGACTAGCGGGGCGGAGCAGTTCTTC. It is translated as CSVPGTSGAEQFF.

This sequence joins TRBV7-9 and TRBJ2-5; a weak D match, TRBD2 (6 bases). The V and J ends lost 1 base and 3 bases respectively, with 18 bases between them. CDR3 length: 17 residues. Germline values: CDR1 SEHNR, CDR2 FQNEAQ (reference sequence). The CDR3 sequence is CASSLDWPGLAEETQYF. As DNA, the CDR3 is TGTGCCAGCAGCTTAGATTGGCCCGGGTTAGCGGAAGAGACCCAGTACTTC.

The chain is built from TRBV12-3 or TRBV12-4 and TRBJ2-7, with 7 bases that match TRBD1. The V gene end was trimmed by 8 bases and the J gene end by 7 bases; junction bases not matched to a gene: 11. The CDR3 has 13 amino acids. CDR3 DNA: TGTGCCAGCTCCCTTACAGGGGTCGGGGAGCAGTACTTC. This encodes CASSLTGVGEQYF.

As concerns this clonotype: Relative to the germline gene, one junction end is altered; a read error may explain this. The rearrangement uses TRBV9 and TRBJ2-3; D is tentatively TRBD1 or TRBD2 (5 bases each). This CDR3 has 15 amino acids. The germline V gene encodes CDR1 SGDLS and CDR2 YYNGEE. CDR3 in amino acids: CASSAGTFERVTQNF. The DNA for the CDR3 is TGTGCCAGCAGCGCAGGGACGTTCGAAAGGGTTACGCAGAATTTT.

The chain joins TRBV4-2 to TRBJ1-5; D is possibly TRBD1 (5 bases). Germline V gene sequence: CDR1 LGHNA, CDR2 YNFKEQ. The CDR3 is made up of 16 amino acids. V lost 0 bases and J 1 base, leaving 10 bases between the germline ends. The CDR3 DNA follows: TGTGCCAGCAGCCAAGATCAACAGGCCAGCAATCAGCCCCAGCATTTT. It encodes CASSQDQQASNQPQHF.

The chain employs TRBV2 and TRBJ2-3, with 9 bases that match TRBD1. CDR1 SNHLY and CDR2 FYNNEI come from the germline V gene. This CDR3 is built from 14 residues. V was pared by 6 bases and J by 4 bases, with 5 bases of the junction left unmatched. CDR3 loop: CASRGTGSADTQYF. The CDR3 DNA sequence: TGTGCCAGCAGGGGGACAGGGTCAGCAGATACGCAGTATTTT.

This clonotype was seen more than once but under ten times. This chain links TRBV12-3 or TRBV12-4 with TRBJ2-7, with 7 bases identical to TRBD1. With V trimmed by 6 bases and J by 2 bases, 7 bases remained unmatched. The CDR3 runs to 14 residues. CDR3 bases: TGTGCCAGCAGCACGCACAGGGGCCCCTACGAGCAGTACTTC. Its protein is CASSTHRGPYEQYF.

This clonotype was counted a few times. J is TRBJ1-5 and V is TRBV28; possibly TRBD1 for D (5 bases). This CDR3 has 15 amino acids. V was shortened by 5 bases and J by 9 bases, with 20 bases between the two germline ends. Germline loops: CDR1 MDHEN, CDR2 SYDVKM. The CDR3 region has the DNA TGTGCCAGCAGTCTAAGTACCCAGGGCGGTCGGCCCCAGCATTTT. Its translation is CASSLSTQGGRPQHF.

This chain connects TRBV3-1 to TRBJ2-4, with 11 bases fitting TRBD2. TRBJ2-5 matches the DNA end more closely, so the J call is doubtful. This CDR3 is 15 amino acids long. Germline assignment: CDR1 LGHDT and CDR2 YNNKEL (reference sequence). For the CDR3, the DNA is TGTGCCAGCAGCCAAGAGGCCGGGACTAGCGGGACCCAGTACTTC. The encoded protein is CASSQEAGTSGTQYF.

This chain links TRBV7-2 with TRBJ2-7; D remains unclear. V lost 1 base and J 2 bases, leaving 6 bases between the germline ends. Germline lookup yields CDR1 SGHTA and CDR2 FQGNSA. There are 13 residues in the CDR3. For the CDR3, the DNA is TGTGCCAGCAGCTTAGTGGAGACCTACGAGCAGTACTTC. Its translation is CASSLVETYEQYF.

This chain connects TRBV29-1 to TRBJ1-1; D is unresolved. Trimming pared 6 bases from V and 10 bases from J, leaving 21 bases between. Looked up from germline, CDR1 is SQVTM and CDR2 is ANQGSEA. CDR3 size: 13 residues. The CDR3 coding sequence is TGCAGCGTATTATATTCCACGTTGGCAGTAGCTTTCTTT. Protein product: CSVLYSTLAVAFF.

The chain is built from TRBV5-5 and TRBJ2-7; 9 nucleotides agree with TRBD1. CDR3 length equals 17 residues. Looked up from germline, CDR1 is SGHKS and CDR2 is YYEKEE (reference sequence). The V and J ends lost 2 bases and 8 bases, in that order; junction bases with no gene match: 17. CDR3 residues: CASSLSPTGGDFTQQYF. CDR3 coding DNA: TGTGCCAGCAGCTTAAGCCCGACAGGGGGAGACTTTACCCAGCAGTACTTC. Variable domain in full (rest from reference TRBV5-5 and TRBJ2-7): DAGVTQSPTHLIKTRGQQVTLRCSPISGHKSVSWYQQVLGQGPQFIFQYYEKEERGRGNFPDRFSARQFPNYSSELNVNALLLGDSALYLCASSLSPTGGDFTQQYFGPGTRLTVT.

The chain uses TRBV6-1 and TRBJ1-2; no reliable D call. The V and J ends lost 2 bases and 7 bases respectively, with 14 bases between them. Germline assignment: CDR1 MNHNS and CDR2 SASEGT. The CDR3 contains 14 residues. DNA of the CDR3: TGTGCCAGCAGTGAATTAACGGCTGGGGTTGGCTACACCTTC. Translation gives CASSELTAGVGYTF.

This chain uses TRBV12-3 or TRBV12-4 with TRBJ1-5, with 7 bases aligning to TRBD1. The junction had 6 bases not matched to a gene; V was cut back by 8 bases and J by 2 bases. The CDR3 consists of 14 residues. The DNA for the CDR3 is TGTGCCAGCGCTAGGACAGGCGGCAATCAGCCCCAGCATTTT. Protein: CASARTGGNQPQHF.

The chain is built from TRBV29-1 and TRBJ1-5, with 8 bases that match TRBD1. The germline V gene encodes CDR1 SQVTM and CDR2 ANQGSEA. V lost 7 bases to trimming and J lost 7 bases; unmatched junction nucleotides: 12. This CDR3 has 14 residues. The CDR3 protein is CSAASGTGGQPQHF. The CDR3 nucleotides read TGCAGCGCTGCCTCTGGTACAGGGGGACAGCCCCAGCATTTT. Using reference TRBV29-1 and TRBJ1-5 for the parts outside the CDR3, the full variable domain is SAVISQKPSRDICQRGTSLTIQCQVDSQVTMMFWYRQQPGQSLTLIATANQGSEATYESGFVIDKFPISRPNLTFSTLTVSNMSPEDSSIYLCSAASGTGGQPQHFGDGTRLSIL.

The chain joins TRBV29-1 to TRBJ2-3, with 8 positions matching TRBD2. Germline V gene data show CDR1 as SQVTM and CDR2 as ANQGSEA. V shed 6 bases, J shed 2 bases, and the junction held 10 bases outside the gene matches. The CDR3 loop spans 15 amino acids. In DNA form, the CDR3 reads TGCAGCGTCCTAAAAGCGGGGGCCCCCACAGATACGCAGTATTTT. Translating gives CSVLKAGAPTDTQYF.

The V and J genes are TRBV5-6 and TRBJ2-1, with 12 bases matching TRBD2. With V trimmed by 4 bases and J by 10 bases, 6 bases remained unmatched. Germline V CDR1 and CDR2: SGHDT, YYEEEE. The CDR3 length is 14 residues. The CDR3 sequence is CASSVTSGGREQFF. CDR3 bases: TGTGCCAGCAGCGTGACTAGCGGGGGAAGAGAGCAGTTCTTC.

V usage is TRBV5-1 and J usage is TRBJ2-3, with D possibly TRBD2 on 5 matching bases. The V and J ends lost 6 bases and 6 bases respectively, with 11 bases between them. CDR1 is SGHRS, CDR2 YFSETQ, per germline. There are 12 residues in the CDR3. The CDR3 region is CASKEDLDTQYF. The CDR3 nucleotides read TGCGCCAGCAAAGAGGACTTGGATACGCAGTATTTT.

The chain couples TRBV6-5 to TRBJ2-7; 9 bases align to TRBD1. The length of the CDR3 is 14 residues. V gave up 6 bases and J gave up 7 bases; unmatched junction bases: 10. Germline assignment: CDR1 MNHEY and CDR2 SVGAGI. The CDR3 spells CASSQTGGGNEQYF. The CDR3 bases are TGTGCCAGCAGCCAGACAGGGGGGGGCAATGAGCAGTACTTC.

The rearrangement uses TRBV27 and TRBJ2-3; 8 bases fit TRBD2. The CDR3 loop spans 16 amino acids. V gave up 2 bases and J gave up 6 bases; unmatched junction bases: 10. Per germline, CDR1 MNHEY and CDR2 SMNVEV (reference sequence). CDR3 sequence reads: CASSLVLAARGDTQYF. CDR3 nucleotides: TGTGCCAGCAGTTTAGTACTAGCGGCCCGTGGGGATACGCAGTATTTT.

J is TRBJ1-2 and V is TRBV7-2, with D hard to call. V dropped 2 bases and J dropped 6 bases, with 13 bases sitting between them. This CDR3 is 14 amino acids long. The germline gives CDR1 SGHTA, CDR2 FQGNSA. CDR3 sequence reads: CASSLSWAGDGYTF. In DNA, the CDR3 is TGTGCCAGCAGCTTAAGTTGGGCAGGCGATGGCTACACCTTC.

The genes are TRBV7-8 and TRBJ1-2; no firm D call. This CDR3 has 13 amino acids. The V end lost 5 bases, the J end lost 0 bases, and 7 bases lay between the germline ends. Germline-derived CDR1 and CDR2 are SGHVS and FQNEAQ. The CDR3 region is CASSHKTNYGYTF. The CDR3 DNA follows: TGTGCCAGCAGCCACAAAACTAACTATGGCTACACCTTC.